This T cell receptor (beta chain) was captured by sequencing in a study of human T cells and chemical hapten exposure. Concerning this clonotype: At one of its ends the junction is not consistent with the germline gene, which may arise from a read error.

The time point: patch test 2, 6 weeks after DPC sensitization. Treatment described: therapeutic diphenylcyclopropenone sensitization with weekly scalp DPC. MiXCR, run by TCRdb on the RACE reads, gives a single entry per CDR3 protein. The sample lists 70,000 to 95,000 distinct CDR3 sequences; 6.5% to 8% were seen once. Looked up from germline, CDR1 is LNHNV and CDR2 is YYDKDF (reference sequence). The length of the CDR3 is 16 residues. This chain joins TRBV15 and TRBJ2-5; tentative D call: TRBD2 (6 bases). Material: whole blood, obtained in connection with sensitization to the hapten diphenylcyclopropenone (DPC). This TCR was sampled from a woman aged 25 to 39 with alopecia areata. Some clones in this sample may be carry-over from other donors' samples. CDR3 sequence: CATRRGTGRGKETQYF. The CDR3 DNA reads as TGTGCCACCAGAAGAGGGACCGGGCGGGGCAAAGAGACCCAGTACTTC.